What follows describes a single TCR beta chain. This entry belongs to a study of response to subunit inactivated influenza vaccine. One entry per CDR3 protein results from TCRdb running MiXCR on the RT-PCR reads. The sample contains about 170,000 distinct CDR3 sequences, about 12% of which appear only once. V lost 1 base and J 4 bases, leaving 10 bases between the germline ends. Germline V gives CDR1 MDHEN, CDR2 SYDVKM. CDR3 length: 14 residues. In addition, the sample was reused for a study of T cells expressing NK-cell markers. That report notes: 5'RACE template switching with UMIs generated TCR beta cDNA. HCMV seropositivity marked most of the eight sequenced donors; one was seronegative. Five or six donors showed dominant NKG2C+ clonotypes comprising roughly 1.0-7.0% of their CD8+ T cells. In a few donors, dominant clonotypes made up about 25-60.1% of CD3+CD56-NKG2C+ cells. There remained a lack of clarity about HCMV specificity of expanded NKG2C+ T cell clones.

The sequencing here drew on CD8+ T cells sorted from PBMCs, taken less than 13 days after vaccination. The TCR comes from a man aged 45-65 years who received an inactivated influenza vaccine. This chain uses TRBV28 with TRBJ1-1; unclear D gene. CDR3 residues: CASSLFGGPTEAFF. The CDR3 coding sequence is TGTGCCAGCAGTTTATTTGGAGGTCCCACTGAAGCTTTCTTT.